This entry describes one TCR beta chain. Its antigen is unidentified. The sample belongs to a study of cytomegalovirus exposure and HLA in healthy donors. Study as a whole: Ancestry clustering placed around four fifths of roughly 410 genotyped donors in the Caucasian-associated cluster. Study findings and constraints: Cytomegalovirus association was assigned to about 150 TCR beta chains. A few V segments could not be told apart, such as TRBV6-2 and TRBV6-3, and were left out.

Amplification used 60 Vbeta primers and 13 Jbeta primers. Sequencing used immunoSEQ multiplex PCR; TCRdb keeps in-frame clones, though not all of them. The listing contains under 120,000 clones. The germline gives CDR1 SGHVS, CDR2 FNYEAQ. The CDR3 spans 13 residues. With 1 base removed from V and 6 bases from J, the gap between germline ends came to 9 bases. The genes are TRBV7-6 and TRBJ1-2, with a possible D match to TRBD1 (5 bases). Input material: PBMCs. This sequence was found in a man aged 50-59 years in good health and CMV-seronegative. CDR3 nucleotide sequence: TGTGCCAGCAGCTTAGTGCAGGGCCATGGCTACACCTTC. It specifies CASSLVQGHGYTF.